This entry concerns a single T cell receptor (beta chain). The antigen is unknown. These data are taken from a study of T cell repertoires in cytomegalovirus infection. Whole-study context: In the study, CMV epitopes included recently identified HLA-C-restricted and well-studied HLA-B-restricted ones. CMV infection and matching HLA type were both indicated by public TCR beta signatures.

Study findings and constraints: Dominating the ex vivo response were HLA-C-restricted CMV-specific TCR beta clonotypes. Using cumulative public TCR beta family frequency, the authors identified those who carried CMV together with the relevant HLA.

TCRdb re-called the reads with MiXCR, one entry per CDR3 protein. The repertoire has around 430,000 distinct CDR3 sequences, about 42% of them found once; the top ten carry 35% to 50%. The CDR3 sequence is 14 residues long. The germline V gene encodes CDR1 LNHDA and CDR2 SQIVND (reference sequence). The V and J ends lost 1 base and 2 bases respectively, with 9 bases between them. V gene TRBV19 combines with J gene TRBJ2-7, with D perhaps assigned TRBD1 or TRBD2 (5 bases each). The starting material was cultured PBMCs, obtained from culture after CMV antigen stimulation. The TCR was taken from a human donor in good health (CMV status not recorded). Some clones in this sample may be carry-over from other donors' samples. The CDR3 region is CASSIGGNTYEQYF. CDR3 nucleotide sequence: TGTGCCAGTAGTATAGGGGGGAACACCTACGAGCAGTACTTC.